The rows below give T cell receptor beta chains drawn from one sample of a study of shared clonotypes between healthy human individuals. The assay was immunoSEQ multiplex PCR, and TCRdb's table has in-frame clones only and misses some. The profile shows just over 2,000,000 clones, roughly 95% of them singletons. The sequencing sample was made of naive CD8+ T cells sorted from blood. The receptor set was obtained from a man aged 18 to 30 in good health. Both conserved end residues are part of each CDR3. D genes are given only for firm matches. Clone size is not always given. Where it is, it says once, few, many or a class for expanded clones.

v_call	d_call	clone_size	j_call	cdr3_aa	cdr3_nt
TRBV11-2	NA	NA	TRBJ2-3	CASSPGPPYTDTQYF	TGTGCCAGCAGCCCGGGGCCCCCCTACACAGATACGCAGTATTTT
TRBV29-1	NA	NA	TRBJ2-1	CSVFAAEQFF	TGCAGCGTGTTTGCGGCTGAGCAGTTCTTC
TRBV4-3	NA	NA	TRBJ1-6	CASSPSAGAYNSPLHF	TGCGCCAGCAGCCCCTCGGCAGGAGCCTATAATTCACCCCTCCACTTT
TRBV28	NA	NA	TRBJ2-3	CASSLSANTDTQYF	TGTGCCAGCAGTCTCTCAGCGAACACAGATACGCAGTATTTT
TRBV7-9	NA	NA	TRBJ2-7	CASTPRSSGEQYF	TGTGCCAGCACCCCGAGATCAAGTGGTGAGCAGTACTTC
TRBV5-6	TRBD2	NA	TRBJ2-7	CASSLSLAGVYEQYF	TGTGCCAGCAGCTTGTCCCTAGCGGGAGTTTACGAGCAGTACTTC
TRBV11-3	NA	NA	TRBJ1-5	CAASGRVLNQPQHF	TGTGCCGCATCCGGCAGGGTGTTGAATCAGCCCCAGCATTTT
TRBV11-2	NA	NA	TRBJ2-7	CASSLEGSSYEQYF	TGTGCCAGCAGCTTGGAGGGTTCCTCCTACGAGCAGTACTTC
TRBV5-1	TRBD1	NA	TRBJ1-2	CASSLAGTDDYGYTF	TGCGCCAGCAGCTTGGCCGGGACAGACGATTATGGCTACACCTTC
TRBV7-6	NA	NA	TRBJ2-2	CASTLLGAGELFF	TGTGCCAGCACCCTGCTCGGGGCCGGGGAGCTGTTTTTT
TRBV13	TRBD1	NA	TRBJ2-2	CASSLASDREAGELFF	TGTGCCAGCAGCTTAGCCTCGGACAGGGAAGCCGGGGAGCTGTTTTTT
TRBV7-3	TRBD2	NA	TRBJ2-1	CASSLDRPSGVVASYNEQFF	TGTGCCAGCAGCTTGGATCGGCCTAGCGGGGTAGTGGCGTCCTACAATGAGCAGTTCTTC
TRBV28	NA	NA	TRBJ2-1	CASSSPTEGSSYNEQFF	TGTGCCAGCAGTTCCCCCACGGAGGGGTCCTCCTACAATGAGCAGTTCTTC
TRBV7-8	NA	NA	TRBJ2-7	CASSLAGISYEQYF	TGTGCCAGCAGCTTAGCAGGGATCTCCTACGAGCAGTACTTC
TRBV5-4	NA	NA	TRBJ2-7	CASSDRDGDYEQYF	TGTGCCAGCAGCGACCGGGACGGGGACTACGAGCAGTACTTC
TRBV13	NA	NA	TRBJ1-1	CASSLIKYQGLNTEAFF	TGTGCCAGCAGCTTGATTAAGTATCAGGGGCTGAACACTGAAGCTTTCTTT
TRBV6-5	NA	NA	TRBJ2-7	CASSLDSYEQYF	TGTGCCAGCAGTTTAGACAGCTACGAGCAGTACTTC
TRBV1	NA	NA	TRBJ2-1	CTSSLLKTRNGTSGRGGYNEQFF	TGCACCAGCAGCCTGCTTAAGACGCGTAACGGGACTAGCGGGAGAGGGGGCTACAATGAGCAGTTCTTC
TRBV27	NA	NA	TRBJ2-5	CASSDGTLGETQYF	TGTGCCAGCAGTGACGGGACCTTGGGAGAGACCCAGTACTTC
TRBV28	NA	once	TRBJ1-2	CASSPGVGGNYGYTF	TGTGCCAGCAGTCCTGGGGTGGGTGGGAACTATGGCTACACCTTC
TRBV27	NA	NA	TRBJ2-7	CASSLRGLHEQYF	TGTGCCAGCAGTTTAAGAGGGCTCCACGAGCAGTACTTC
TRBV4-1	NA	NA	TRBJ1-2	CASSQDGYLDYGYTF	TGCGCCAGCAGCCAAGACGGCTACCTGGATTATGGCTACACCTTC
TRBV9	TRBD1	NA	TRBJ1-1	CASSTTSGGTEAFF	TGTGCCAGCAGCACGACTTCAGGGGGCACTGAAGCTTTCTTT